This T cell receptor (beta chain) was identified in a study of cytomegalovirus exposure and HLA in healthy donors. On the study more broadly: Unique TCRs numbering approximately 80 million, obtained from HLA-typed donors, made up an early data release.

At the time of sampling, donors were nominally healthy, though unrecorded immune exposures were likely. About this clone itself: Antigen specificity is unknown.

Primers for the PCR totalled 60 Vbeta and 13 Jbeta. Measured with immunoSEQ multiplex PCR; TCRdb has only the in-frame clones, and not every one. The table lists about 120,000 clones, 80% of them singletons. General observations from the study: TCR beta V- and J-gene trimming, according to a later analysis, was linked to a missense DCLRE1C variant.

The sequenced sample consisted of PBMCs. This sequence was found in a male donor in good health and CMV-seronegative.

Here the CDR3 DNA reads TGCGCCAGCAGCCTCCTTACTCCCGGGACAGACATTAACGGTGAGCAGTTCTTC. Its translation: CASSLLTPGTDINGEQFF. This chain joins TRBV4-1 and TRBJ2-1, with 7 bases lining up with TRBD1. The germline CDR1 and CDR2 sequences are MGHRA and YSYEKL. Losses at the gene ends were 4 bases for V and 9 bases for J; bases not matched to a gene: 21. This CDR3 comprises 18 residues.